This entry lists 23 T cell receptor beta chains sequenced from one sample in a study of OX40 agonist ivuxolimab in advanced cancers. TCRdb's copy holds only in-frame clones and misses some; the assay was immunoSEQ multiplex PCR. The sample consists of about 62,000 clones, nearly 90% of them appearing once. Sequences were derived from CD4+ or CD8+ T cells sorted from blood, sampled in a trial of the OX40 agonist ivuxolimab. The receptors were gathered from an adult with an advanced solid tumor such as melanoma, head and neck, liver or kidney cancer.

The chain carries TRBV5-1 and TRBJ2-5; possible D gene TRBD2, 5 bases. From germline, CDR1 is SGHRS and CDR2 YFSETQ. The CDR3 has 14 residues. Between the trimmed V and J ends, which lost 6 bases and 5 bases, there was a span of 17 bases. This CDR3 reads CASKDSREEETQYF. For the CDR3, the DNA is TGCGCCAGCAAGGACTCACGTGAAGAGGAGACCCAGTACTTC.

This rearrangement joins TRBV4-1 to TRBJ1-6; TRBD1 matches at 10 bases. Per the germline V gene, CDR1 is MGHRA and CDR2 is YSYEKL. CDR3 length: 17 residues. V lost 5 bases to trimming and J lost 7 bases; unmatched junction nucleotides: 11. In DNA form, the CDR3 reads TGCGCCAGCAGCGCACCCCGACAGGGGGCTGAAAATTCACCCCTCCACTTT. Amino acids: CASSAPRQGAENSPLHF.

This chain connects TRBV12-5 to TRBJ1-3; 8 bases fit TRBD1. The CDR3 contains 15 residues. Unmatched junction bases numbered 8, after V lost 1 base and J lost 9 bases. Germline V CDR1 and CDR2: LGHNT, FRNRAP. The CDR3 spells CASGLGQGSGSTIYF. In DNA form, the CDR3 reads TGTGCTAGTGGTTTGGGACAGGGGTCGGGGAGCACCATATATTTT.

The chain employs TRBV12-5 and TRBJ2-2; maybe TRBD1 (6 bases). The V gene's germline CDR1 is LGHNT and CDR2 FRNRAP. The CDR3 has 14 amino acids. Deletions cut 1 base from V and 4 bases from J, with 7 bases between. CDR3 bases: TGTGCTAGTGGTTTGGGGACAGCCACCGGGGAGCTGTTTTTT. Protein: CASGLGTATGELFF.

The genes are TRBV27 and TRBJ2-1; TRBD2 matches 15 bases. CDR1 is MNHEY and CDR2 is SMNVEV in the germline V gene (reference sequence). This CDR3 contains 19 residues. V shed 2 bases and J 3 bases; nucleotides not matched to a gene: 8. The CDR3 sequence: CASSLMGGTSGRIYNEQFF. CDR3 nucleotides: TGTGCCAGCAGTTTAATGGGGGGGACTAGCGGGAGGATCTACAATGAGCAGTTCTTC.

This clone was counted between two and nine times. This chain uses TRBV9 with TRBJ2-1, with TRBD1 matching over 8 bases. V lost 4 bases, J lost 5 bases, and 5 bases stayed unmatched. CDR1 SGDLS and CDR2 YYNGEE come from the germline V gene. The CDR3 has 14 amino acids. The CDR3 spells CASSTRQGHNEQFF. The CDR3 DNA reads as TGTGCCAGCAGCACCCGACAGGGGCACAATGAGCAGTTCTTC.

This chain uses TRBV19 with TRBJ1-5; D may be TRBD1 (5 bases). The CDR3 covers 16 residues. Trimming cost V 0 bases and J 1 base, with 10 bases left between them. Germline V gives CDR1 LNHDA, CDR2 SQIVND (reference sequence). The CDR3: CASSIDRGRSNQPQHF. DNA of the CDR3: TGTGCCAGTAGTATAGATAGGGGCAGGAGCAATCAGCCCCAGCATTTT.

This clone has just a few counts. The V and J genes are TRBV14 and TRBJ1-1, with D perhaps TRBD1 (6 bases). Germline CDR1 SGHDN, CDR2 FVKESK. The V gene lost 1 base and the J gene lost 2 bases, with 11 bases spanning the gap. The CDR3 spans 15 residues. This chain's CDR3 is CASSQGQATNTEAFF. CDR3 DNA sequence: TGTGCCAGCAGCCAAGGACAGGCCACAAACACTGAAGCTTTCTTT. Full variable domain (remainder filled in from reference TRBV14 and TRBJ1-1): EAGVTQFPSHSVIEKGQTVTLRCDPISGHDNLYWYRRVMGKEIKFLLHFVKESKQDESGMPNNRFLAERTGGTYSTLKVQPAELEDSGVYFCASSQGQATNTEAFFGQGTRLTVV.

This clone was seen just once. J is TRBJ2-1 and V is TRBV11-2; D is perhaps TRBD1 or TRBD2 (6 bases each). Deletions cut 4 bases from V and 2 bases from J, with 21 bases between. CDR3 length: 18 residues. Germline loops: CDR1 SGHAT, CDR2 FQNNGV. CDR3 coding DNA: TGTGCCAGCAGCTCAATCGGTATGCGGGACATAACCTACAATGAGCAGTTCTTC. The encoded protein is CASSSIGMRDITYNEQFF.

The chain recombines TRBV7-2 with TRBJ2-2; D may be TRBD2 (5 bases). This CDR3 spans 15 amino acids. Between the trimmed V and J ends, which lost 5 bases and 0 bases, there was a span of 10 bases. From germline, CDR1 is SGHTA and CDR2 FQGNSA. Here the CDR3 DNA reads TGTGCCAGCAGCCCCGGGGTTTCGAACACCGGGGAGCTGTTTTTT. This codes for CASSPGVSNTGELFF.

The CDR3 loop is CASSHPGQGRELAGGLYGKNIQYF. The CDR3 DNA sequence: TGTGCCAGCAGCCACCCCGGTCAGGGTAGGGAACTAGCGGGAGGTCTCTACGGCAAAAACATTCAGTACTTC. The chain links TRBV4-2 to TRBJ2-4; 12 bases are shared with TRBD2. CDR3 length: 24 amino acids. Germline V CDR1 and CDR2: LGHNA, YNFKEQ. V lost 3 bases, J lost 3 bases, and 27 bases stayed unmatched.

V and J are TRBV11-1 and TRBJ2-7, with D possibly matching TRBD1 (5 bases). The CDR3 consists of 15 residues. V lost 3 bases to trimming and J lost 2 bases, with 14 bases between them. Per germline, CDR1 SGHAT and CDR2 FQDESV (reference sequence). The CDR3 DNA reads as TGTGCCAGCAGCTTGCAGGGCCCCTCTACCTACGAGCAGTACTTC. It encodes CASSLQGPSTYEQYF.

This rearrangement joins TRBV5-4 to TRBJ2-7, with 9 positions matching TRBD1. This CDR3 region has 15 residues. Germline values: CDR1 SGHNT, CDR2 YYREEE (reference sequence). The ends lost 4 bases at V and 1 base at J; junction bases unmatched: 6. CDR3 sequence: CASSPTGGFSYEQYF. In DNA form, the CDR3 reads TGTGCCAGCAGCCCCACAGGGGGCTTTTCCTACGAGCAGTACTTC.

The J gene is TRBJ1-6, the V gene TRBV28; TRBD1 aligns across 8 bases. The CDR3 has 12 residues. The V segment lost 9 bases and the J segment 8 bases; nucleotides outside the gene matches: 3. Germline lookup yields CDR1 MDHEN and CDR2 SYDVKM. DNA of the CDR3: TGTGCCAGTGGACAGGGAGATTCACCCCTCCACTTT. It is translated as CASGQGDSPLHF.

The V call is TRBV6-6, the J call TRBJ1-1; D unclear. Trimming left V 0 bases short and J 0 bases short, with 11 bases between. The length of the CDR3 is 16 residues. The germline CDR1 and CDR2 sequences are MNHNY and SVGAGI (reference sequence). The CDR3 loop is CASSYSTSWVNTEAFF. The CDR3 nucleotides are TGTGCCAGCAGTTACTCGACATCGTGGGTGAACACTGAAGCTTTCTTT.

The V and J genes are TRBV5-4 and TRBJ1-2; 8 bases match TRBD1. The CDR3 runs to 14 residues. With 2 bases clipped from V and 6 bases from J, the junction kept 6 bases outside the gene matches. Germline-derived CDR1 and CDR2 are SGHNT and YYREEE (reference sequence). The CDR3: CASSFDRTGNGYTF. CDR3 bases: TGTGCCAGCAGCTTTGACAGGACAGGGAATGGCTACACCTTC.

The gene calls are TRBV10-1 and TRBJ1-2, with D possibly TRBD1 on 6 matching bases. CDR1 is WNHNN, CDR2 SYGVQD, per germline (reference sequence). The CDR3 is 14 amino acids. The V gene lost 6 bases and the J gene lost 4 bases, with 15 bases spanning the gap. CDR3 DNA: TGCGCCAGCAGCCCGGTACAGGGCCTCTATGGCTACACCTTC. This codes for CASSPVQGLYGYTF.

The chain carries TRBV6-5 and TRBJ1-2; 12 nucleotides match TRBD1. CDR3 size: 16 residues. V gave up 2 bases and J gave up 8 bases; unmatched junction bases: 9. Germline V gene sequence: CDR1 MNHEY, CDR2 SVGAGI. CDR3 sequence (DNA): TGTGCCAGCAGTTACGTCCCGGGACAGGGGGCAAAGGGCTACACCTTC. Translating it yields CASSYVPGQGAKGYTF.

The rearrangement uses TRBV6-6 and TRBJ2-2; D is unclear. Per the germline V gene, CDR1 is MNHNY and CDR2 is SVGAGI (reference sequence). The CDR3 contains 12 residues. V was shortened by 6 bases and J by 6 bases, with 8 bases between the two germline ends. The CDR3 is CASRVGAGELFF. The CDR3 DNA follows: TGTGCCAGCAGAGTAGGCGCCGGGGAGCTGTTTTTT.

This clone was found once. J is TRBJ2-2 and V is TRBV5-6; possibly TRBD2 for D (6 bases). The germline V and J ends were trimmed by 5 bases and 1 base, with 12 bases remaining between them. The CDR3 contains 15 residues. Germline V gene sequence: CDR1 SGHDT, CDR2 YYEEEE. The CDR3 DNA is TGTGCCAGCAGTGGGGGACTCAAGAACACCGGGGAGCTGTTTTTT. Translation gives CASSGGLKNTGELFF.

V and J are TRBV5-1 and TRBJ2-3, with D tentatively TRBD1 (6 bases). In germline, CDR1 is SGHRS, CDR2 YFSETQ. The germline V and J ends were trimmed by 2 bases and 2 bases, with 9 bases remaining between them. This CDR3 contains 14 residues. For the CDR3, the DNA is TGCGCCAGCAGCTTTGGACAGCACACAGATACGCAGTATTTT. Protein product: CASSFGQHTDTQYF.

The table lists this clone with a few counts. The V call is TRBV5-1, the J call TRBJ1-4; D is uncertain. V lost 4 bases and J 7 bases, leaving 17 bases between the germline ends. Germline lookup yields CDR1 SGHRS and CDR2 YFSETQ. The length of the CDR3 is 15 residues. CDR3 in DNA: TGCGCCAGCAGCATCGACCCCAAGGTCGGTGAAAAACTGTTTTTT. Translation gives CASSIDPKVGEKLFF.

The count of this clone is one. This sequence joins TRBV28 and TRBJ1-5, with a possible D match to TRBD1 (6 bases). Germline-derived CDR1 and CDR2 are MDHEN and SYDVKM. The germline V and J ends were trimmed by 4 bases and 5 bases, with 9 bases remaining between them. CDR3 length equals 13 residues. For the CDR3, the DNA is TGTGCCAGCAGTTCCGGGACACATCAGCCCCAGCATTTT. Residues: CASSSGTHQPQHF.